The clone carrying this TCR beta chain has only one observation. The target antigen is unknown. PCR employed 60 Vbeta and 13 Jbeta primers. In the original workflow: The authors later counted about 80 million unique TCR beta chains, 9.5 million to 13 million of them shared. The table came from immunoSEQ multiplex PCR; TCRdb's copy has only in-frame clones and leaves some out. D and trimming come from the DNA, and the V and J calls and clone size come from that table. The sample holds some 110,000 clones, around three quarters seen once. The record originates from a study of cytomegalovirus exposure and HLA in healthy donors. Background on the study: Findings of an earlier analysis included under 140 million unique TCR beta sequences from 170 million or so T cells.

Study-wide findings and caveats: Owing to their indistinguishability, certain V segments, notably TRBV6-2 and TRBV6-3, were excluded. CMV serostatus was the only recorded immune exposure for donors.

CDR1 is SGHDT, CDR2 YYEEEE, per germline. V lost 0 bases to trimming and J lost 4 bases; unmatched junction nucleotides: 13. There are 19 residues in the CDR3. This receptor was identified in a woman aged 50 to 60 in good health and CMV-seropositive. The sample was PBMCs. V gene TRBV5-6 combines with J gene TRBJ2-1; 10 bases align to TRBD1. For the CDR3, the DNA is TGTGCCAGCAGCTTGGCTCGTTTCGGTGGGACAGGGGCATACAATGAGCAGTTCTTC. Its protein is CASSLARFGGTGAYNEQFF.